What follows are 21 T cell receptor beta chains derived from one specimen sequenced in a study of blood T cell repertoires in COVID-19. TCRdb keeps only in-frame clones here, not all; method: immunoSEQ multiplex PCR. Of around 200,000 clones in the sample, 80% to 85% are singletons; the top ten hold 4% to 5.5%. Material for sequencing was peripheral blood. The receptors originated from a man aged 50 to 60 with active or convalescent COVID-19.

The CDR3 is CASSFGTSYEQYF. The CDR3 bases are TGTGCCAGCAGTTTTGGCACCTCCTACGAGCAGTACTTC. V gene TRBV12-3 or TRBV12-4 combines with J gene TRBJ2-7; no clear D gene. Trimming cost V 3 bases and J 0 bases, with 6 bases left between them. This CDR3 has 13 residues.

The genes are TRBV28 and TRBJ2-3; 8 nucleotides match TRBD2. The germline V gene encodes CDR1 MDHEN and CDR2 SYDVKM. J gave up 2 bases and V 1 base, and 2 bases lay outside the gene matches. The CDR3 consists of 15 residues. The CDR3 coding sequence is TGTGCCAGCAGTTTATCCGGGGGGGACACAGATACGCAGTATTTT. Encoded protein: CASSLSGGDTDTQYF.

About this clone itself: The same CDR3 arises from other DNA sequences in this sample as well. Here the CDR3 DNA reads TGCGCCAGCAGCTTGACCGCGGGGGGGCGTACCGGGGAGCTGTTTTTT. It encodes CASSLTAGGRTGELFF. The chain uses TRBV5-1 and TRBJ2-2; 9 nucleotides align to TRBD2. The CDR3 totals 16 residues. The V gene end was trimmed by 1 base and the J gene end by 5 bases; junction bases not matched to a gene: 6. Per germline, CDR1 SGHRS and CDR2 YFSETQ. The full variable domain, completed using reference TRBV5-1 and TRBJ2-2, is KAGVTQTPRYLIKTRGQQVTLSCSPISGHRSVSWYQQTPGQGLQFLFEYFSETQRNKGNFPGRFSGRQFSNSRSEMNVSTLELGDSALYLCASSLTAGGRTGELFFGEGSRLTVL.

The chain couples TRBV9 to TRBJ1-6; weak D call: TRBD1 (6 bases). Germline V lookup: CDR1 SGDLS, CDR2 YYNGEE. The V and J ends lost 4 bases and 4 bases respectively, with 12 bases between them. The CDR3 length is 15 residues. CDR3 sequence: CASSPRQDYNSPLHF. Here the CDR3 DNA reads TGTGCCAGCAGCCCTCGACAGGATTATAATTCACCCCTCCACTTT.

This clone was seen only a few times. The genes are TRBV11-1 and TRBJ1-2; unclear D gene. Trimming removed 1 base at V and 5 bases at J, with 14 bases between. Germline V CDR1 and CDR2: SGHAT, FQDESV (reference sequence). This CDR3 region has 15 residues. For the CDR3, the DNA is TGTGCCAGCAGCTTAGAGGCCCGAGCCGGGTATGGCTACACCTTC. Its translation: CASSLEARAGYGYTF.

This clone was seen more than once but under ten times. The chain uses TRBV20-1 and TRBJ2-1, with TRBD2 identical over 7 bases. There are 15 residues in the CDR3. The V gene end was trimmed by 3 bases and the J gene end by 2 bases; junction bases not matched to a gene: 7. Germline V gene sequence: CDR1 DFQATT, CDR2 SNEGSKA (reference sequence). CDR3 sequence reads: CSASSVGGAYNEQFF. CDR3 DNA: TGCAGTGCTAGTTCTGTGGGGGGGGCCTACAATGAGCAGTTCTTC.

The rearrangement links TRBV25-1 to TRBJ1-1; D is unresolved. The CDR3 covers 14 residues. Trimming stripped 3 bases from V and 4 bases from J, with 12 bases between. The germline gives CDR1 MGHDK, CDR2 SYGVNS. The CDR3 DNA is TGTGCCAGCAGTGATTTCGGTTTATTCACTGAAGCTTTCTTT. It is translated as CASSDFGLFTEAFF. Based on the CDR3 plus reference TRBV25-1 and TRBJ1-1, the full variable domain is EADIYQTPRYLVIGTGKKITLECSQTMGHDKMYWYQQDPGMELHLIHYSYGVNSTEKGDLSSESTVSRIRTEHFPLTLESARPSHTSQYLCASSDFGLFTEAFFGQGTRLTVV.

The chain recombines TRBV25-1 with TRBJ2-7; D is undetermined. This CDR3 has 12 residues. V lost 1 base to trimming and J lost 5 bases, with 6 bases between them. Per the germline V gene, CDR1 is MGHDK and CDR2 is SYGVNS. As DNA, the CDR3 is TGTGCCAGCAGTGAATTTCTTAACGAGCAGTACTTC. The encoded protein is CASSEFLNEQYF.

This chain links TRBV5-1 with TRBJ2-7, with 7 bases matching TRBD1. In germline, CDR1 is SGHRS, CDR2 YFSETQ. V shed 2 bases, J shed 4 bases, and the junction held 3 bases outside the gene matches. The CDR3 loop spans 13 amino acids. In nucleotides, the CDR3 is TGCGCCAGCAGCTTAGAGACAGGGTACGAGCAGTACTTC. The encoded protein is CASSLETGYEQYF.

As regards this clone: The junction departs from the called germline gene at one end, perhaps through a read error. This chain connects TRBV5-1 to TRBJ1-2; TRBD1 is a possible D gene (5 bases). The CDR3 extends over 13 amino acids. CDR1 is SGHRS and CDR2 is YFSETQ in the germline V gene. This chain's CDR3 is CASSLTGRYDYTF. The DNA for the CDR3 is TGCGCCAGCAGCTTGACAGGCCGGTATGACTACACCTTC.

This clone has only one observation. The chain uses TRBV6-5 and TRBJ1-1; no definite D call. This CDR3 contains 12 residues. The V gene lost 6 bases and the J gene lost 4 bases, with 9 bases spanning the gap. From germline, CDR1 is MNHEY and CDR2 SVGAGI. The CDR3 nucleotides are TGTGCCAGCAGCCTCACTCTCACTGAAGCTTTCTTT. Amino acids: CASSLTLTEAFF.

This chain connects TRBV13 to TRBJ1-1; 8 bases align to TRBD1. V lost 1 base, J lost 6 bases, and 4 bases stayed unmatched. The V gene's germline CDR1 is PRHDT and CDR2 FYEKMQ (reference sequence). This CDR3 region has 14 residues. The CDR3 DNA reads as TGTGCCAGCAGCTTAGCCAGGGGGCTTTCTGAAGCTTTCTTT. As protein: CASSLARGLSEAFF.

The chain is built from TRBV15 and TRBJ1-5; 7 nucleotides line up with TRBD1. V gave up 4 bases and J gave up 5 bases; unmatched junction bases: 2. Germline V gene lookup returns CDR1 LNHNV and CDR2 YYDKDF (reference sequence). The CDR3 loop spans 13 amino acids. The CDR3 loop reads CATSKGADQPQHF. Here the CDR3 DNA reads TGTGCCACCAGCAAGGGGGCGGATCAGCCCCAGCATTTT.

V usage is TRBV19 and J usage is TRBJ1-2; D possibly corresponds to TRBD1 (5 bases). Trimming took 1 base from V and 4 from J, leaving 13 bases between them. From germline, CDR1 is LNHDA and CDR2 SQIVND (reference sequence). The CDR3 runs 15 residues. CDR3 protein: CASSIAPSQGYGYTF. In DNA form, the CDR3 reads TGTGCCAGTAGTATAGCCCCATCCCAGGGCTATGGCTACACCTTC.

In DNA, the CDR3 is TGTGCCAGCCGACAGGGGGGTTTGGAAAAACTGTTTTTT. Translated, it gives CASRQGGLEKLFF. This rearrangement joins TRBV27 to TRBJ1-4, with 9 positions matching TRBD1. The CDR3 is 13 amino acids. Trimming at V came to 8 bases and at J to 8 bases, leaving 6 bases not matched to a gene. The germline V gene encodes CDR1 MNHEY and CDR2 SMNVEV (reference sequence). Drawing the rest from reference TRBV27 and TRBJ1-4, the complete variable domain is EAQVTQNPRYLITVTGKKLTVTCSQNMNHEYMSWYRQDPGLGLRQIYYSMNVEVTDKGDVPEGYKVSRKEKRNFPLILESPSPNQTSLYFCASRQGGLEKLFFGSGTQLSVL.

The chain links TRBV14 to TRBJ1-2, with D hard to call. This CDR3 has 15 residues. V dropped 3 bases and J dropped 2 bases, with 13 bases sitting between them. Looked up from germline, CDR1 is SGHDN and CDR2 is FVKESK. The CDR3 is CASSQAEGANYGYTF. The DNA for the CDR3 is TGTGCCAGCAGCCAGGCCGAAGGAGCAAACTATGGCTACACCTTC.

Only a few counts were recorded for this clone. This rearrangement joins TRBV7-2 to TRBJ1-6; 8 nucleotides match TRBD1. Losses at the gene ends were 5 bases for V and 16 bases for J; bases not matched to a gene: 10. The CDR3 is 13 residues long. Per the germline V gene, CDR1 is SGHTA and CDR2 is FQGNSA. DNA for the CDR3: TGTGCCAGCAGCACGACTCAGGGGGCGGGGCTCCACTTT. This codes for CASSTTQGAGLHF. The whole variable domain, filled in from reference TRBV7-2 and TRBJ1-6, reads GAGVSQSPSNKVTEKGKDVELRCDPISGHTALYWYRQSLGQGLEFLIYFQGNSAPDKSGLPSDRFSAERTGGSVSTLTIQRTQQEDSAVYLCASSTTQGAGLHFGNGTRLTVT.

This clone was found many times. The chain links TRBV18 to TRBJ1-1, with 8 bases matching TRBD1. V lost 5 bases and J lost 6; bases outside the gene matches: 5. This CDR3 is built from 13 residues. The germline gives CDR1 KGHSH, CDR2 LQKENI. The CDR3, as DNA: TGTGCCAGCTCAACTACAGGGGGGTCTGAAGCTTTCTTT. Translating gives CASSTTGGSEAFF. Together with reference TRBV18 and TRBJ1-1, the CDR3 gives the full variable domain: NAGVMQNPRHLVRRRGQEARLRCSPMKGHSHVYWYRQLPEEGLKFMVYLQKENIIDESGMPKERFSAEFPKEGPSILRIQQVVRGDSAAYFCASSTTGGSEAFFGQGTRLTVV.

The chain employs TRBV3-1 (or the pseudogene TRBV3-2) and TRBJ2-5; 10 bases match TRBD1. The junction had 8 bases not matched to a gene; V was cut back by 1 base and J by 9 bases. Germline values: CDR1 LGHDT, CDR2 YNNKEL (reference sequence). The CDR3 has 15 amino acids. The CDR3 DNA reads TGTGCCAGCAGCCAAGGTGGTATGACAGGGGGCGCCCAGTACTTC. This codes for CASSQGGMTGGAQYF.

This chain connects TRBV7-9 to TRBJ1-2; TRBD1 is a possible D gene (5 bases). Germline CDR1 and CDR2: SEHNR and FQNEAQ (reference sequence). The length of the CDR3 is 12 residues. Trimming removed 5 bases at V and 7 bases at J, with 11 bases between. The CDR3 reads CASSPPGVGYTF. CDR3 coding DNA: TGTGCCAGCAGCCCACCGGGGGTTGGCTACACCTTC.

The J gene is TRBJ2-7, the V gene TRBV6-5; perhaps TRBD1 as D (6 bases). The CDR3 runs to 14 residues. Germline CDR1 reads MNHEY; CDR2 reads SVGAGI. V lost 5 bases, J lost 7 bases, and 18 bases lay in between. In DNA form, the CDR3 reads TGTGCCAGCAGTCGCTTTGGGGACACAAGGGAGCAGTACTTC. This encodes CASSRFGDTREQYF.